This T cell receptor (beta chain) was sequenced during a study of T cell responses to AZD1222 COVID-19 vaccine. General study results and limits: The number of AZD1222 recipients seropositive at baseline was only 6 or 7.

Only in-frame clones appear in the TCRdb table, and some are missing; sequencing was by immunoSEQ multiplex PCR. Of roughly 180,000 clones in the sample, around 87% were seen once. In regard to this clone: Its antigen is currently unknown.

Trimming took 5 bases from V and 9 from J; bases not matched to a gene: 8. Germline V gene data show CDR1 as SGHRS and CDR2 as YFSETQ. This CDR3 contains 14 residues. The sample was peripheral blood, taken on day 0 of AZD1222 vaccination. The origin of this receptor is an adult in good health. The rearrangement links TRBV5-1 to TRBJ1-6; 7 bases align to TRBD1. The CDR3 protein is CASRRPDRVSPLHF. The CDR3 DNA is TGCGCCAGCAGGAGGCCAGACAGGGTTTCACCCCTCCACTTT. Full variable domain (missing parts from reference TRBV5-1 and TRBJ1-6): KAGVTQTPRYLIKTRGQQVTLSCSPISGHRSVSWYQQTPGQGLQFLFEYFSETQRNKGNFPGRFSGRQFSNSRSEMNVSTLELGDSALYLCASRRPDRVSPLHFGNGTRLTVT.